Listed below are T cell receptor beta chains from one sample, sequenced in a study of early T cells in non-severe SARS-CoV-2 infection. MiXCR, run by TCRdb on the 5' RACE reads, gives a single entry per CDR3 protein. Of more than 80,000 distinct CDR3 sequences listed, approximately 11% are singletons. Input material: whole blood. The origin of the receptors is an adult who was a healthcare worker with PCR-confirmed SARS-CoV-2 infection or an uninfected control (not recorded which). Both conserved end residues are part of each CDR3. Each record gives: J gene, V gene, CDR3 protein.

J: TRBJ1-6
V: TRBV2
CDR3: CASSQEGSYNSPLHF

J: TRBJ2-1
V: TRBV29-1
CDR3: CSVEDSGGRPYNEQFF

J: TRBJ1-2
V: TRBV29-1
CDR3: CSVEGYTF

J: TRBJ1-1
V: TRBV7-9
CDR3: CASSLDGTGYTEAFF

J: TRBJ2-1
V: TRBV7-2
CDR3: CASSLKEGLSSYNEQFF

J: TRBJ1-6
V: TRBV5-1
CDR3: CASSLNGIANSPLHF

J: TRBJ2-7
V: TRBV24-1
CDR3: CANLHATYEQYF

J: TRBJ1-1
V: TRBV20-1
CDR3: CSATYYSPEAFF

J: TRBJ1-2
V: TRBV7-9
CDR3: CASSPDGRHYGYTF

J: TRBJ2-7
V: TRBV18
CDR3: CASSPSRDEQYF

J: TRBJ2-3
V: TRBV21-1
CDR3: CASSTAGTEPTDTQYF

J: TRBJ2-1
V: TRBV2
CDR3: CASSRRNEQFF

J: TRBJ2-5
V: TRBV6-6
CDR3: CASSYEALQETQYF

J: TRBJ2-1
V: TRBV7-9
CDR3: CASSLTGAEYEQFF

J: TRBJ2-3
V: TRBV7-8
CDR3: CASSQSQGPWTDTQYF

J: TRBJ2-1
V: TRBV7-8
CDR3: CASSLAGGPIGSYNEQFF

J: TRBJ1-1
V: TRBV2
CDR3: CASSRVQGSDTEAFF

J: TRBJ1-4
V: TRBV28
CDR3: CASSGPGQGEEKLFF

J: TRBJ1-1
V: TRBV12-3/TRBV12-4
CDR3: CASSHILTMNTEAFF

J: TRBJ2-3
V: TRBV20-1
CDR3: CSAISGGAPTDTQYF

J: TRBJ1-2
V: TRBV10-2
CDR3: CASSETGEGYTF

J: TRBJ2-4
V: TRBV20-1
CDR3: CSAIGGQRLSPYF

J: TRBJ2-1
V: TRBV7-3
CDR3: CASSLIGGLYNEQFF

J: TRBJ1-6
V: TRBV18
CDR3: CASSPGRQFNSPLHF

J: TRBJ2-3
V: TRBV7-9
CDR3: CASSLPWGRGRDTQYF

J: TRBJ2-3
V: TRBV11-2
CDR3: CASSRGGTSTDTQYF

J: TRBJ1-1
V: TRBV20-1
CDR3: CSASPTNTEAFF

J: TRBJ2-1
V: TRBV7-9
CDR3: CASSATPGQGAGEQFF

J: TRBJ1-2
V: TRBV12-3/TRBV12-4
CDR3: CASSFKRGQGYTF

J: TRBJ1-1
V: TRBV5-1
CDR3: CASSLLRAAEAFF

J: TRBJ1-2
V: TRBV9
CDR3: CASSPSRGYTF

J: TRBJ2-5
V: TRBV7-9
CDR3: CASSLAGLVGETQYF

J: TRBJ1-1
V: TRBV29-1
CDR3: CSGRKGRDTEAFF

J: TRBJ1-2
V: TRBV12-3/TRBV12-4
CDR3: CASSVGLTNYGYTF

J: TRBJ1-1
V: TRBV6-2/TRBV6-3
CDR3: CASSTDPNTEAFF

J: TRBJ2-7
V: TRBV19
CDR3: CASSSNGLRPPYEQYF

J: TRBJ1-1
V: TRBV7-9
CDR3: CASSQFQGGTEAFF

J: TRBJ1-2
V: TRBV3-1
CDR3: CASSKNSQGGYGYTF

J: TRBJ1-2
V: TRBV4-1
CDR3: CASSQDHRDWNYGYTF

J: TRBJ1-1
V: TRBV29-1
CDR3: CSVLKVNTEAFF

J: TRBJ2-6
V: TRBV7-3
CDR3: CASSLRGTLSSGANVLTF

J: TRBJ2-3
V: TRBV6-6
CDR3: CASSYAAGRATDTQYF

J: TRBJ2-7
V: TRBV7-9
CDR3: CASSFTGGTYEQYF

J: TRBJ2-3
V: TRBV30
CDR3: CAWSVGRTTDTQYF

J: TRBJ2-2
V: TRBV12-3/TRBV12-4
CDR3: CASSLRGIGELFF

J: TRBJ2-7
V: TRBV6-6
CDR3: CAWKTGTVRYEQYF

J: TRBJ1-5
V: TRBV12-3/TRBV12-4
CDR3: CASSSQQGHQPQHF